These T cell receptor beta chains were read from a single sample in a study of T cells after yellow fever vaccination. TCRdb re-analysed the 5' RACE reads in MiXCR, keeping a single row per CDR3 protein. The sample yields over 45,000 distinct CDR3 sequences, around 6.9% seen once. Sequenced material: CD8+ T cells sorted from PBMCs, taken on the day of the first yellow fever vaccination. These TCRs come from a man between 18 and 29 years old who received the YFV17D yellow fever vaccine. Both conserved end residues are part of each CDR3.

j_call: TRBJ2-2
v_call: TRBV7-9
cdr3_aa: CASSHEWEAGELFF

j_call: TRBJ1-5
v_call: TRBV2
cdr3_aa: CASSEFHGNQPQHF

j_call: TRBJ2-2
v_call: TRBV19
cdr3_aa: CASSIDSSGNTGELFF

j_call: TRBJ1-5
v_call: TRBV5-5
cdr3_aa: CASSLRGQFNQPQHF

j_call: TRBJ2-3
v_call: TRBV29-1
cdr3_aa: CSVEMGSSGDTDTQYF

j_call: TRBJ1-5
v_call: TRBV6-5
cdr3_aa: CASSYSGVDQPQHF

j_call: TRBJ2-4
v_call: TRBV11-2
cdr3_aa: CASSLSLGDKNIQYF

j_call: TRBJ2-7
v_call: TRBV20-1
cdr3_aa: CSAPGTSLHEQYF

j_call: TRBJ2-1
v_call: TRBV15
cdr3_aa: CATSRGTDVYNEQFF

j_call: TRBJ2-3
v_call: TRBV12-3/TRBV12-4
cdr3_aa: CASCPWHRTDTQYF

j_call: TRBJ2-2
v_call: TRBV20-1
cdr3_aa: CSALGGSNTGELFF

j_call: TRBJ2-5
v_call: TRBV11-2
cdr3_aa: CASSLEARETQYF

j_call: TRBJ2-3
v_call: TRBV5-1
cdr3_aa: CASSEGQLSTDTQYF

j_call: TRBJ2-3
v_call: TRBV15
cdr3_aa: CAMVGDATDTQYF

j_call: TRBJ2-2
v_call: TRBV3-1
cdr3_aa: CASSQVGGTSGGGTGELFF